The next 19 T cell receptor beta chains were all read from a single sample in a study. TCRdb ran MiXCR on the 5' RACE reads and lists one entry per CDR3 protein. The table includes about 7,200 distinct CDR3 sequences, about 37% detected once. The specimen was memory CD4+ T cells sorted from blood. Described subset: memory CD4+ T cells, CD4+CD45RO+CD25-. These receptor sequences come from a female donor with breast cancer.

The rearrangement joins TRBV27 to TRBJ1-3; D uncertain. The CDR3 loop spans 13 amino acids. CDR1 is MNHEY, CDR2 SMNVEV, per germline (reference sequence). V shed 6 bases and J shed 0 bases, with 6 bases lying between them. The CDR3 sequence: CASRAPSGNTIYF. The CDR3, as DNA: TGTGCCAGCAGGGCCCCCTCTGGAAACACCATATATTTT.

The V and J genes are TRBV29-1 and TRBJ2-3; 10 bases align to TRBD2. V lost 6 bases to trimming and J lost 6 bases; unmatched junction nucleotides: 9. The germline CDR1 and CDR2 sequences are SQVTM and ANQGSEA. This CDR3 contains 14 residues. CDR3 in DNA: TGCAGCGTCAGGACTAGCGGAACGGCGGATACGCAGTATTTT. Its protein product is CSVRTSGTADTQYF.

The chain combines TRBV7-6 with TRBJ2-3; D could derive from TRBD1 or TRBD2 (5 bases each). V lost 2 bases and J lost 3, with 9 bases in between. CDR3 length equals 14 residues. CDR1 and CDR2 from the germline V gene are SGHVS and FNYEAQ. Written as DNA, the CDR3 is TGTGCCAGCAGCTTATGGGACCGAACAGATACGCAGTATTTT. Amino acids: CASSLWDRTDTQYF.

The J gene is TRBJ2-7, the V gene TRBV4-2; 9 bases agree with TRBD2. With 0 bases clipped from V and 2 bases from J, the junction kept 5 bases outside the gene matches. The germline V gene encodes CDR1 LGHNA and CDR2 YNFKEQ. The CDR3 sequence is 16 residues long. Here the CDR3 reads CASSQDLGGGAYEQYV. CDR3 DNA: TGTGCCAGCAGCCAAGATTTGGGCGGGGGGGCCTACGAGCAGTACGTC.

CDR3 sequence (DNA): TGCGCCAGCAGCTTGTCCAGCGGGAAGGATACGCAGTATTTT. Protein: CASSLSSGKDTQYF. The chain carries TRBV5-1 and TRBJ2-3; TRBD2 aligns across 7 bases. The CDR3 runs 14 residues. Germline V gene data show CDR1 as SGHRS and CDR2 as YFSETQ. V gave up 1 base and J gave up 6 bases; unmatched junction bases: 5.

This clonotype was observed once. At one of its ends the junction is not consistent with the germline gene, which may arise from a read error. This rearrangement joins TRBV4-1 to TRBJ1-4, with D unresolved. Germline values: CDR1 MGHRA, CDR2 YSYEKL. The CDR3 covers 12 residues. The chain's CDR3 is CASSHPYEKLSF. As DNA, the CDR3 is TGCGCCAGCAGCCACCCCTATGAAAAACTGTCTTTT.

V and J are TRBV7-9 and TRBJ2-1; 8 bases map to TRBD2. V lost 3 bases and J lost 7; bases outside the gene matches: 11. Germline V gives CDR1 SEHNR, CDR2 FQNEAQ (reference sequence). The CDR3 length is 16 residues. The CDR3 nucleotides read TGTGCCAGCAGCTTCCTCAGCGGGGGACTTAGTAATGAGCAGTTCTTC. Its protein is CASSFLSGGLSNEQFF.

The sample holds a few counts of this clonotype. This sequence joins TRBV5-1 and TRBJ2-1, with TRBD2 matching over 7 bases. V trimming: 1 base; J trimming: 0 bases; junction bases outside the gene matches: 4. Germline CDR1 reads SGHRS; CDR2 reads YFSETQ. The CDR3 totals 16 residues. This CDR3 is CASSLSRGSSYNEQFF. The CDR3 DNA reads TGCGCCAGCAGCTTGTCGCGGGGGAGCTCCTACAATGAGCAGTTCTTC.

The genes are TRBV11-2 and TRBJ2-5, with 8 positions matching TRBD2. The germline CDR1 and CDR2 sequences are SGHAT and FQNNGV. This CDR3 is 16 amino acids long. V dropped 4 bases and J dropped 4; count of bases not matched to a gene: 11. The CDR3 DNA follows: TGTGCCAGCAGCTCCGCCTCAAAGCGGGGGATAGAGACCCAGTACTTC. Its protein product is CASSSASKRGIETQYF.

The chain recombines TRBV20-1 with TRBJ2-2; TRBD2 matches at 7 bases. The CDR3 consists of 16 residues. V was clipped by 1 base and J by 3 bases; unmatched bases: 8. CDR1 and CDR2 (germline): DFQATT, SNEGSKA (reference sequence). CDR3 sequence (DNA): TGCAGTGCTAGAGGAGGGGCGGGGGTTGACACCGGGGAGCTGTTTTTT. Its protein is CSARGGAGVDTGELFF.

The chain links TRBV3-1 to TRBJ2-5, with D unresolved. CDR3 length: 11 residues. V lost 5 bases and J lost 1, with 2 bases in between. Looked up from germline, CDR1 is LGHDT and CDR2 is YNNKEL (reference sequence). The CDR3 spells CASSVQETQYF. DNA for the CDR3: TGTGCCAGCAGCGTCCAAGAGACCCAGTACTTC.

Comment on this clonotype: Sequence at one end of the junction differs from germline and may be a read error. This sequence joins TRBV7-3 and TRBJ1-1; D remains unclear. This CDR3 region has 15 residues. Germline-derived CDR1 and CDR2 are SGHTA and FQGTGA. The CDR3 DNA reads TGTACCAGCAGCCAGACACAGATCATGAACACTGAAGCTTTCTTT. Protein product: CTSSQTQIMNTEAFF.

The CDR3 DNA reads as TGTGCCAGCAGCCCAGGACAGCCCACTGAAGCTTTCTTT. As protein: CASSPGQPTEAFF. The chain uses TRBV5-6 and TRBJ1-1, with TRBD1 as a possible D gene (6 bases). The CDR3 consists of 13 residues. Germline V CDR1 and CDR2: SGHDT, YYEEEE. V was cut by 4 bases and J by 4 bases, with 11 bases left in between.

V gene TRBV7-2 combines with J gene TRBJ2-5; 10 nucleotides match TRBD2. The CDR3 length is 14 residues. Germline V gene lookup returns CDR1 SGHTA and CDR2 FQGNSA. V shed 5 bases and J 3 bases; nucleotides not matched to a gene: 3. DNA of the CDR3: TGTGCCAGCAGCCAAAGCGGGAGGGAAGAGACCCAGTACTTC. Translating gives CASSQSGREETQYF.

The V and J genes are TRBV11-2 and TRBJ2-1; the D gene is possibly TRBD1 (6 bases). The V gene's germline CDR1 is SGHAT and CDR2 FQNNGV. The CDR3 runs 13 residues. The ends were cut back, 8 bases at V and 5 bases at J, with 13 bases in the middle. The CDR3: CASYRDTDNEQFF. DNA of the CDR3: TGTGCCAGCTACCGGGACACTGACAATGAGCAGTTCTTC.

The chain couples TRBV7-8 to TRBJ2-7, with a tentative D call TRBD1 (5 bases). CDR3 length: 16 residues. In germline, CDR1 is SGHVS, CDR2 FQNEAQ. V lost 1 base, J lost 0 bases, and 13 bases lay in between. DNA of the CDR3: TGTGCCAGCAGCTTAGAGGTTACAGGCCTCTCCTACGAGCAGTACTTC. This gives the protein CASSLEVTGLSYEQYF.

V usage is TRBV4-2 and J usage is TRBJ1-5; TRBD1 aligns across 8 bases. The V gene end was trimmed by 0 bases and the J gene end by 5 bases; junction bases not matched to a gene: 15. This CDR3 is built from 19 residues. CDR1 and CDR2 (germline): LGHNA, YNFKEQ. The CDR3 DNA reads as TGTGCCAGCAGCCAAGATAGAAGCGGTCCCACAGGGGGAGATCAGCCCCAGCATTTT. This gives the protein CASSQDRSGPTGGDQPQHF.

V and J are TRBV6-6 and TRBJ1-1; TRBD1 aligns across 9 bases. Germline V lookup: CDR1 MNHNY, CDR2 SVGAGI (reference sequence). The CDR3 has 15 residues. V dropped 4 bases and J dropped 1; count of bases not matched to a gene: 4. The CDR3 loop is CASSSSTGGNTEAFF. The CDR3 nucleotides are TGTGCCAGCAGTTCATCGACAGGGGGGAACACTGAAGCTTTCTTT.

This clonotype was counted once. This may come from a read error, since a much larger clone is one base off. V usage is TRBV6-2 or TRBV6-3 and J usage is TRBJ2-7; a weak D match, TRBD2 (5 bases). The CDR3 contains 12 residues. Germline V gene sequence: CDR1 MNHEY, CDR2 SVGEGT. CDR3 DNA sequence: TGTGCCAGCAGTTACGACTACTACGAGCGGTACTTC. Translating it yields CASSYDYYERYF.